What follows are 21 T cell receptor beta chains derived from one specimen sequenced in a study of T cells in localized non-small cell lung cancer. The data were produced by immunoSEQ multiplex PCR, yet TCRdb's version contains in-frame clones alone and is incomplete. The sample has some 1,600 clones, around 20% seen once. The sample was lung tumor tissue, taken before any cancer treatment. The receptor set was obtained from a female donor at least 60 years old with stage II lung adenocarcinoma.

The DNA of the CDR3 is TGTGCCAGCAGCTTAGTTTCAGGGAACACAGATACGCAGTATTTT. It yields the protein CASSLVSGNTDTQYF. The V and J genes are TRBV11-3 and TRBJ2-3; D may be TRBD1 (5 bases). Trimming cost V 1 base and J 2 bases, with 10 bases left between them. The germline gives CDR1 SGHNT, CDR2 YENEEA. The CDR3 sequence is 15 residues long.

This clone has only a few counts. The CDR3 reads CASSYATGGRETQYF. In nucleotides, the CDR3 is TGCGCCAGCAGCTACGCAACAGGGGGCCGGGAGACCCAGTACTTC. The chain combines TRBV5-1 with TRBJ2-5; 9 bases agree with TRBD1. The CDR3 has 15 residues. Germline V gene sequence: CDR1 SGHRS, CDR2 YFSETQ. With 3 bases clipped from V and 5 bases from J, the junction kept 8 bases outside the gene matches.

The chain couples TRBV10-2 to TRBJ2-1; TRBD2 is a possible D gene (6 bases). Deletions cut 4 bases from V and 8 bases from J, with 12 bases between. The CDR3 loop spans 13 amino acids. Germline CDR1 is WSHSY and CDR2 is SAAADI. DNA for the CDR3: TGCGCCAGCAGTGGGTTTAGGAGGGATGAGCAGTTCTTC. Amino acids: CASSGFRRDEQFF.

This clone was detected a few times. V gene TRBV11-3 combines with J gene TRBJ2-2; D remains ambiguous. The CDR3 runs to 16 residues. Trimming shortened V by 4 bases and J by 8 bases, and 20 bases separated the two germline ends. CDR1 is SGHNT, CDR2 YENEEA, per germline. The CDR3 nucleotides are TGTGCCAGCAGCTCAAAGGTTTTAGCCCGCACTGGGGAGCTGTTTTTT. Amino acid sequence: CASSSKVLARTGELFF.

This chain joins TRBV6-8 and TRBJ2-4; 7 bases agree with TRBD2. With V trimmed by 6 bases and J by 9 bases, 8 bases remained unmatched. The germline gives CDR1 MNHGY, CDR2 SAAAGT. The CDR3 is made up of 13 amino acids. CDR3 sequence reads: CASRGGSLAIQYF. The CDR3 region has the DNA TGTGCCAGCAGGGGAGGGAGTCTGGCCATTCAGTACTTC.

The rearrangement joins TRBV6-8 to TRBJ1-4; TRBD1 matches 7 bases. V was pared by 2 bases and J by 3 bases, with 6 bases of the junction left unmatched. CDR3 length: 16 residues. CDR1 and CDR2 from the germline V gene are MNHGY and SAAAGT. The chain's CDR3 is CASSYGQEGANEKLFF. The DNA for the CDR3 is TGTGCCAGCAGTTACGGACAGGAAGGCGCTAATGAAAAACTGTTTTTT.

This clone is classed as large (0.1 to 1%). This chain connects TRBV9 to TRBJ2-1; 10 bases agree with TRBD2. The CDR3 is made up of 14 amino acids. CDR1 is SGDLS, CDR2 YYNGEE, per germline. V was pared by 10 bases and J by 7 bases, with 11 bases of the junction left unmatched. Written as DNA, the CDR3 is TGTGCCTGCGCCGGGACTAGCGCGCGGAATGAGCAGTTCTTC. Translated: CACAGTSARNEQFF.

This chain uses TRBV28 with TRBJ2-1; 9 bases align to TRBD2. After removal of 5 bases from V and 8 bases from J, the junction contained 10 bases not matched to a gene. The CDR3 runs to 15 residues. CDR1 MDHEN and CDR2 SYDVKM come from the germline V gene. CDR3 DNA: TGTGCCAGCAGTCATCACAGCGGGAGGCTGGATGAGCAGTTCTTC. Amino acids: CASSHHSGRLDEQFF. Full variable domain (missing parts from reference TRBV28 and TRBJ2-1): DVKVTQSSRYLVKRTGEKVFLECVQDMDHENMFWYRQDPGLGLRLIYFSYDVKMKEKGDIPEGYSVSREKKERFSLILESASTNQTSMYLCASSHHSGRLDEQFFGPGTRLTVL.

In this sample, this clone turned up a few times. CDR3 nucleotide sequence: TGTGCCACCAGCAGATCCGGGACAGGGGATCAGCCCCAGCATTTT. It yields the protein CATSRSGTGDQPQHF. This chain connects TRBV15 to TRBJ1-5, with 10 bases lining up with TRBD1. Germline-derived CDR1 and CDR2 are LNHNV and YYDKDF (reference sequence). The CDR3 runs 15 residues. After removal of 2 bases from V and 5 bases from J, the junction contained 3 bases not matched to a gene.

This clone was detected a few times. This chain connects TRBV11-3 to TRBJ2-1; D possibly uses TRBD1 or TRBD2 (6 bases each). V was shortened by 7 bases and J by 6 bases, with 16 bases between the two germline ends. Per the germline V gene, CDR1 is SGHNT and CDR2 is YENEEA. The CDR3 has 14 residues. CDR3 sequence (DNA): TGTGCCAGCACTAACCCCTGGGGGGCCAATGAGCAGTTCTTC. Translation gives CASTNPWGANEQFF.

This clone occurred a few times. The chain has TRBV28 and TRBJ1-2, with no clear D. The CDR3 loop spans 14 amino acids. Germline CDR1 reads MDHEN; CDR2 reads SYDVKM. V lost 2 bases to trimming and J lost 4 bases, with 11 bases between them. The CDR3 spells CASSLKAALYGYTF. The CDR3 DNA reads as TGTGCCAGCAGTTTAAAGGCAGCTCTCTATGGCTACACCTTC.

This clone is medium-sized by share. V and J are TRBV11-3 and TRBJ2-7; the D gene is possibly TRBD1 (5 bases). Looked up from germline, CDR1 is SGHNT and CDR2 is YENEEA. V dropped 2 bases and J dropped 3 bases, with 14 bases sitting between them. This CDR3 spans 15 amino acids. This CDR3 reads CASSLSGTGHYEQYF. CDR3 nucleotide sequence: TGTGCCAGCAGCTTATCTGGAACAGGTCACTACGAGCAGTACTTC.

This clone was observed a few times. The V gene is TRBV11-3, the J gene TRBJ1-4, with 9 bases matching TRBD1. The CDR3 loop spans 15 amino acids. Germline CDR1 SGHNT, CDR2 YENEEA. V shed 5 bases, J shed 7 bases, and the junction held 8 bases outside the gene matches. This CDR3 is CASSKRDRGSEKLFF. CDR3 nucleotides: TGTGCCAGCAGCAAACGAGACAGGGGGTCTGAAAAACTGTTTTTT.

V is TRBV29-1 and J is TRBJ2-1; 11 nucleotides align to TRBD2. CDR1 is SQVTM, CDR2 ANQGSEA, per germline. The CDR3 is 14 residues long. V gave up 6 bases and J gave up 9 bases; unmatched junction bases: 10. The CDR3 nucleotides are TGCAGCGTCCGTGGACTAGCGGGTTATCCTGAGCAGTTCTTC. The encoded protein is CSVRGLAGYPEQFF.

This chain links TRBV19 with TRBJ2-7; D might be TRBD2 (5 bases). V lost 3 bases to trimming and J lost 2 bases, with 11 bases between them. The CDR3 is 14 amino acids. Germline loops: CDR1 LNHDA, CDR2 SQIVND (reference sequence). The CDR3 bases are TGTGCCAGTAGTATTGGCCGAGCGGCCTACGAGCAGTACTTC. Translating gives CASSIGRAAYEQYF.

V usage is TRBV9 and J usage is TRBJ2-5, with D perhaps TRBD2 (6 bases). Germline CDR1 and CDR2: SGDLS and YYNGEE. V lost 4 bases to trimming and J lost 1 base, with 17 bases between them. The CDR3 loop spans 16 amino acids. The CDR3, as DNA: TGTGCCAGCAGCCCTCGGGACTCCATGGCCCAAGAGACCCAGTACTTC. This codes for CASSPRDSMAQETQYF.

CDR3 amino acids: CASSFSGQGAWDEQYF. The DNA of the CDR3 is TGTGCCAGCAGTTTCTCGGGACAGGGGGCGTGGGACGAGCAGTACTTC. J is TRBJ2-7 and V is TRBV6-8; TRBD1 matches at 12 bases. Trimming cost V 4 bases and J 5 bases; bases outside gene matches: 9. CDR3 size: 16 residues. Germline assignment: CDR1 MNHGY and CDR2 SAAAGT.

By share of the sample, this clone is medium-sized. This chain joins TRBV6-1 and TRBJ2-7, with 7 bases lining up with TRBD1. The CDR3 loop spans 16 amino acids. J gave up 7 bases and V 0 bases, and 12 bases lay outside the gene matches. Germline CDR1 MNHNS, CDR2 SASEGT. In DNA, the CDR3 is TGTGCCAGCAGTGAAGCCCTGGGACAGAGTACTGGAGAGCAGTACTTC. Its translation: CASSEALGQSTGEQYF.

This sequence joins TRBV6-8 and TRBJ2-3, with TRBD2 matching 11 bases. The germline V gene has CDR1 MNHGY and CDR2 SAAAGT. V gave up 5 bases and J gave up 5 bases; unmatched junction bases: 9. The CDR3 contains 16 residues. The CDR3 is CASSLGTSGFRDTQYF. The CDR3 region has the DNA TGTGCCAGCAGTCTGGGGACTAGCGGTTTCCGAGATACGCAGTATTTT.

The V call is TRBV25-1, the J call TRBJ1-2; no definite D call. V was cut by 6 bases and J by 4 bases, with 9 bases left in between. The CDR3 is made up of 12 amino acids. Germline loops: CDR1 MGHDK, CDR2 SYGVNS. The CDR3 is CASREGLYGYTF. The CDR3 coding sequence is TGTGCCAGCAGGGAGGGTCTCTATGGCTACACCTTC.

In this sample, this clone turned up a few times. The chain carries TRBV29-1 and TRBJ1-1, with D unclear. The V end lost 7 bases, the J end lost 5 bases, and 14 bases lay between the germline ends. The germline CDR1 and CDR2 sequences are SQVTM and ANQGSEA. The CDR3 runs to 12 residues. CDR3 in amino acids: CSAEEGGTEAFF. CDR3 coding DNA: TGCAGCGCCGAGGAGGGAGGGACTGAAGCTTTCTTT.